A selection of T cell receptor beta chains follows, all from one sample in a study of shared clonotypes between healthy human individuals. Produced via immunoSEQ multiplex PCR; TCRdb's table is partial and in-frame only. The profile shows millions of clones, 95% of them singletons. The sample taken for sequencing was naive CD4+ T cells sorted from blood. Every receptor here comes from a man aged 18 to 30 in good health. Each CDR3 is given with its conserved first and last residue. Each record gives: D gene, V gene, J gene, clone size, CDR3 DNA, CDR3 protein. D genes are given only for firm matches. Size values are once, few and many counts, or a class for expanded clones, and some rows have none.

>TRBD1|TRBV7-9|TRBJ2-7|.
TGTGCCAGCAGCCCTCAGGGACAGGGGGTATACGAGCAGTACTTC
CASSPQGQGVYEQYF
>.|TRBV30|TRBJ2-1|.
TGTGCCTGGAGTCCCGGGAGACCCAATGAGCAGTTCTTC
CAWSPGRPNEQFF
>TRBD1|TRBV5-1|TRBJ2-3|.
TGCGCCAGCAACCGACAGGGGAGCACAGATACGCAGTATTTT
CASNRQGSTDTQYF
>TRBD2|TRBV7-6|TRBJ2-2|.
TGTGCCAGCAGCCCATCTCCCTTGACTAGCGCGAACACCGGGGAGCTGTTTTTT
CASSPSPLTSANTGELFF
>TRBD2|TRBV15|TRBJ2-7|once
TGTGCCACCAGCAGGGAGGGAGGGGAGAGCTCCTACGAGCAGTACTTC
CATSREGGESSYEQYF
>.|TRBV6-1|TRBJ1-4|.
TGTGCCAGCAGTGAACTGGGGAAACTGTTTTTT
CASSELGKLFF
>.|TRBV5-1|TRBJ2-7|.
TGCGCCAGCAGCTTATTAAGTAGTTCGTTCTACGAGCAGTACTTC
CASSLLSSSFYEQYF
>TRBD1|TRBV19|TRBJ1-2|.
TGTGCCAGTACCGAGAGCAGGGGGAATGGCTACACCTTC
CASTESRGNGYTF
>.|TRBV21-1|TRBJ1-2|.
TGTGCCAGCAGCATCCCCCGTGGGACAGGTCTACACATTGGTGGCTACACCTTC
CASSIPRGTGLHIGGYTF
>.|TRBV28|TRBJ2-1|.
TGTGCCAGCAGTTTTGACGGAAATGAGCAGTTCTTC
CASSFDGNEQFF
>.|TRBV7-2|TRBJ2-2|.
TGTGCCAGCAGCTTAGCGCGGGGCCCCCGAGGGGAGCTGTTTTTT
CASSLARGPRGELFF
>.|TRBV5-1|TRBJ1-3|.
TGCGCCAGCAGCTCGGGGATGGGGGGCGCCGGAAACACCATATATTTT
CASSSGMGGAGNTIYF
>.|TRBV18|TRBJ1-2|.
TGTGCCAGCTCACCAACGGGATCCGGCGAGGGCTACACCTTC
CASSPTGSGEGYTF
>.|TRBV28|TRBJ1-5|.
TGTGCCAGCAGTCCAGCCGCGGCGTACGGGCCCATTTATAGCAATCAGCCCCAGCATTTT
CASSPAAAYGPIYSNQPQHF
>.|TRBV4-3|TRBJ2-3|.
TGCGCCAGCAGCCAAGAAGGCGGAGGGGGTGGAACGCAGTATTTT
CASSQEGGGGGTQYF
>TRBD2|TRBV2|TRBJ2-5|.
TGTGCCAGCAAGCGAGGGCGGGAGCCGGAGACCCAGTACTTC
CASKRGREPETQYF
>TRBD1|TRBV27|TRBJ1-6|.
TGTGCCAGCAGTTCCCGGACAGGGAAGCGGGTTAATTCACCCCTCCACTTT
CASSSRTGKRVNSPLHF
>TRBD2|TRBV25-1|TRBJ2-3|.
TGTGCCAGCAGTGCCCATTCGCTGCGGGGGAGCACAGATACGCAGTATTTT
CASSAHSLRGSTDTQYF
>TRBD1|TRBV7-9|TRBJ2-2|.
TGTGCCAGCAGCCTCCGAGACAGGGGAAACACCGGGGAGCTGTTTTTT
CASSLRDRGNTGELFF
>.|TRBV7-8|TRBJ2-2|.
TGTGCCAGCAGCTTAGTTGGGGATTACACCGGGGAGCTGTTTTTT
CASSLVGDYTGELFF
>.|TRBV5-1|TRBJ2-2|once
TGCGCCAGCAGCTTGGTAGGGAACATAAACACCGGGGAGCTGTTTTTT
CASSLVGNINTGELFF
>.|TRBV2|TRBJ2-5|.
TGTGCCAGCAGTGAGGAGGGGCAAGAGACCCAGTACTTC
CASSEEGQETQYF
>.|TRBV7-9|TRBJ1-3|.
TGTGCCAGCAGCTTAATGGGCTATTCTTCTGGAAACACCATATATTTT
CASSLMGYSSGNTIYF
>.|TRBV7-9|TRBJ2-5|.
TGTGCCAGCCGGGACGGGGAATTGGGGACCCAGTACTTC
CASRDGELGTQYF
>TRBD2|TRBV30|TRBJ2-7|.
TGTGCCTGGAGTTTGGCAAAGACTAGCGCGACCTACGAGCAGTACTTC
CAWSLAKTSATYEQYF
>TRBD1|TRBV6-1|TRBJ2-7|.
TGTGCCAGCAGTGAGGCAGGGGGTAAATACGAGCAGTACTTC
CASSEAGGKYEQYF
>TRBD2|TRBV25-1|TRBJ2-7|few
TGTGCCAGCAGTGATTTGGCTAGCGGGAGCAGTTGGTACTTC
CASSDLASGSSWYF
>.|TRBV30|TRBJ2-1|.
TGTGCCTGGCAACCTAGCAGCATTACAAATGAGCAGTTCTTC
CAWQPSSITNEQFF